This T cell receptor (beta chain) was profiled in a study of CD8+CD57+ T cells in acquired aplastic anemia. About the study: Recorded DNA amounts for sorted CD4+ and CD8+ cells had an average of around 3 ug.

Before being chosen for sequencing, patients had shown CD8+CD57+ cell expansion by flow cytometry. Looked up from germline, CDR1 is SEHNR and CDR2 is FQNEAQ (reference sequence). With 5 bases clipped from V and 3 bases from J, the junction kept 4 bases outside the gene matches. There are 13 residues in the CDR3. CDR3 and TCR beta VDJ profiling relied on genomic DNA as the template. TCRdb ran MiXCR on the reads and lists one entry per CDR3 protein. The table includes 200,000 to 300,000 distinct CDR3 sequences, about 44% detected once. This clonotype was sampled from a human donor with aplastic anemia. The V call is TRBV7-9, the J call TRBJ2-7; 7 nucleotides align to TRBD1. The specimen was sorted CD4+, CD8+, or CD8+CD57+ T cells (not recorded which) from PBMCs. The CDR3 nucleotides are TGTGCCAGCAGCGCCCGGGACAGCTACGAGCAGTACTTC. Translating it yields CASSARDSYEQYF. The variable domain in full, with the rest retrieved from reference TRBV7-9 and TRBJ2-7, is DTGVSQNPRHKITKRGQNVTFRCDPISEHNRLYWYRQTLGQGPEFLTYFQNEAQLEKSRLLSDRFSAERPKGSFSTLEIQRTEQGDSAMYLCASSARDSYEQYFGPGTRLTVT.